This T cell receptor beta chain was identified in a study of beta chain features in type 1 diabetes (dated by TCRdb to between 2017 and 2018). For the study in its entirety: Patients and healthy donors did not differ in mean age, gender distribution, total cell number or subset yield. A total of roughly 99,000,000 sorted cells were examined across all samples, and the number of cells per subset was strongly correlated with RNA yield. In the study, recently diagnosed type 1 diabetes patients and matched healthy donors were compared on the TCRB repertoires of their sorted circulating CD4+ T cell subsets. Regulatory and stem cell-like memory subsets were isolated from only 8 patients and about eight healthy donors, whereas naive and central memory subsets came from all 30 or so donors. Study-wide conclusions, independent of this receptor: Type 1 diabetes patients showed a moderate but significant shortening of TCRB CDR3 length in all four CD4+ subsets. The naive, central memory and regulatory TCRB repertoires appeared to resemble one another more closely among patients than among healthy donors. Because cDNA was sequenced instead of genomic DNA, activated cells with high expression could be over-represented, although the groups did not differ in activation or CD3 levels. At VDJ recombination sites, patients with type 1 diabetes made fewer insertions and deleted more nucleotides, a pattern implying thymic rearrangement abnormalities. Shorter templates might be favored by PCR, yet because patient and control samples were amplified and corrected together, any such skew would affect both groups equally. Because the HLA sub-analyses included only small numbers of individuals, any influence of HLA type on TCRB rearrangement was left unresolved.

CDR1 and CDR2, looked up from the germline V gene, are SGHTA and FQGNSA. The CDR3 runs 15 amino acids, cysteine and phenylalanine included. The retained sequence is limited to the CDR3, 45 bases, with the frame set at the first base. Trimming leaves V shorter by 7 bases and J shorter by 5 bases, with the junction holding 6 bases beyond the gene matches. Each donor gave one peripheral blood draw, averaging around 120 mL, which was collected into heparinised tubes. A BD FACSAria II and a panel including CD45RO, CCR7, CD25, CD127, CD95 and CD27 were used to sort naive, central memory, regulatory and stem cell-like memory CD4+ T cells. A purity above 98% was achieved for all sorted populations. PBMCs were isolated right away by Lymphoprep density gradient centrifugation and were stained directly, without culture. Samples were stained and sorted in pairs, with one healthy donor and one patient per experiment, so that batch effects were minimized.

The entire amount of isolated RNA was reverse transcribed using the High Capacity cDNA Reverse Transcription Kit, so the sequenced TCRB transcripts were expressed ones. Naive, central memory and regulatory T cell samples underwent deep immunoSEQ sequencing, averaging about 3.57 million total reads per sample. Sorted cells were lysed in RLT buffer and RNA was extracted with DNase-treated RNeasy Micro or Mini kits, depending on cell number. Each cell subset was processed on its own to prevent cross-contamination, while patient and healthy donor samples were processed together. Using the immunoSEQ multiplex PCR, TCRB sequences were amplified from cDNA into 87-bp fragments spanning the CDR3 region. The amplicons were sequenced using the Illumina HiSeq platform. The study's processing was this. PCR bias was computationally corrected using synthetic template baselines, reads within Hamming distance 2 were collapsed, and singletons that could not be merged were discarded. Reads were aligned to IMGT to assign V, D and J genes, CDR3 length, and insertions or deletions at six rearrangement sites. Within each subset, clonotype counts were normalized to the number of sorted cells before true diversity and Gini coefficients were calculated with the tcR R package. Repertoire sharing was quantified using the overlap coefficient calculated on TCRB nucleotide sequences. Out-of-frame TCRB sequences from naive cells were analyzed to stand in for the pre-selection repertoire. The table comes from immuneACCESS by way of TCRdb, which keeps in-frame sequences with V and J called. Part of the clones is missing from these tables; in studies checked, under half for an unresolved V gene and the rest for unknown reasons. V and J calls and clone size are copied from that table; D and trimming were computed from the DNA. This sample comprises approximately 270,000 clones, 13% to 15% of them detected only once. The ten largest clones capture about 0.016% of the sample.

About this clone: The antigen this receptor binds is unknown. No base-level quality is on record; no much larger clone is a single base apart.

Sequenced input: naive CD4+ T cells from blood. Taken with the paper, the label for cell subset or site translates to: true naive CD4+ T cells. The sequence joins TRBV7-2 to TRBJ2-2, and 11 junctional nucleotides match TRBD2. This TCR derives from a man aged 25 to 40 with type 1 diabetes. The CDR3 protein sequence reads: CASTPRLAGTGELFF. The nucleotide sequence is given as TGTGCCAGCACCCCCCGACTAGCGGGAACCGGGGAGCTGTTTTTT.